Following are 5 T cell receptor beta chains from one sample sequenced in a study of blood T cell repertoires in COVID-19. The assay was immunoSEQ multiplex PCR, and TCRdb's table has in-frame clones only and misses some. The sample carries around 270,000 clones, roughly 86% recorded once. Material: peripheral blood. These receptors were obtained from a woman aged 45-59 years with acute or convalescent COVID-19.

The chain carries TRBV9 and TRBJ1-6; D not certain. Germline V CDR1 and CDR2: SGDLS, YYNGEE. The germline V and J ends were trimmed by 0 bases and 5 bases, with 3 bases remaining between them. The CDR3 has 13 amino acids. The chain's CDR3 is CASSVDNNSPLHF. In nucleotides, the CDR3 is TGTGCCAGCAGCGTAGATAATAATTCACCCCTCCACTTT.

The rearrangement joins TRBV28 to TRBJ2-1; 9 positions match TRBD2. With 1 base clipped from V and 8 bases from J, the junction kept 9 bases outside the gene matches. Germline assignment: CDR1 MDHEN and CDR2 SYDVKM. The length of the CDR3 is 16 residues. The CDR3 protein is CASSLSEAGGPDEQFF. Written as DNA, the CDR3 is TGTGCCAGCAGTTTATCTGAGGCGGGAGGGCCGGATGAGCAGTTCTTC.

This rearrangement joins TRBV20-1 to TRBJ1-1; D gene uncertain. In germline, CDR1 is DFQATT, CDR2 SNEGSKA (reference sequence). The V end lost 6 bases, the J end lost 1 base, and 3 bases lay between the germline ends. CDR3 length: 10 amino acids. CDR3 residues: CSARNTEAFF. The CDR3, as DNA: TGCAGTGCCAGGAACACTGAAGCTTTCTTT.

This sequence joins TRBV15 and TRBJ2-3; 11 nucleotides align to TRBD2. V lost 7 bases and J lost 4; bases outside the gene matches: 10. The CDR3 is 16 residues long. Germline CDR1 is LNHNV and CDR2 is YYDKDF (reference sequence). The CDR3 nucleotides read TGTGCCACCACCCAACCTAGCGGGAGGCCCTCAGATACGCAGTATTTT. Protein: CATTQPSGRPSDTQYF.

The chain joins TRBV6-5 to TRBJ2-1; D is uncertain. Germline values: CDR1 MNHEY, CDR2 SVGAGI. This CDR3 has 15 residues. V lost 2 bases, J lost 7 bases, and 15 bases lay in between. The CDR3 region has the DNA TGTGCCAGCAGTTACCTTCAGCCGTCGAGGAATGAGCAGTTCTTC. Translated, it gives CASSYLQPSRNEQFF.